This TCR beta chain was recorded in a study of T cell changes during pregnancy in multiple sclerosis (dated by TCRdb to the late 2010s). About the investigation overall: The study looked at changes in the T cell repertoire across pregnancy in women with multiple sclerosis.

To note about this clone: No cognate antigen has been identified for it. The input lacks base qualities; no much larger clone sits a single base away.

The junction shows trimming of 8 bases on V and 7 bases on J, plus 18 bases between the germline ends. The germline V gene (reference sequence) supplies CDR1 MNHEY and CDR2 SMNVEV. There are 14 amino acids in the CDR3, from cysteine to phenylalanine inclusive. The read is trimmed to its CDR3 DNA, 42 bases read in frame from base 1. Library generation was performed with the immunoSEQ multiplex PCR assay. TCRdb provides this immuneACCESS table in a form limited to in-frame rearrangements. Some clones are lacking; in checked studies, under half of them reflect an unresolved V gene, and why the rest are absent is not known. The sample table shows tens of thousands of clones, and just over 85% are seen once. Roughly 8% of the sample comes from the top ten.

This sequence uses TRBV27 and TRBJ1-5; matching of 6 bases hints at TRBD1 as the D gene. The sample consisted of CD8+ T cells from peripheral blood mononuclear cells, taken in the first trimester of pregnancy. This TCR was recovered from a female donor in good health, enrolled as a control in a pregnancy study. This receptor has the CDR3 CASRGGDKRQPQHF. The DNA sequence reads TGTGCCAGCCGGGGGGGGGACAAAAGACAGCCCCAGCATTTT.